This passage covers 27 T cell receptor beta chains from one sample sequenced in a study of T cell repertoires in cytomegalovirus infection. One entry per CDR3 protein, called by TCRdb with MiXCR from the reads. This table has around 900,000 distinct CDR3 sequences, approximately 31% appearing once. These receptors' antigens are unknown. The input for sequencing was cultured CD8+ T cells from PBMCs, taken from culture after CMV antigen stimulation. These receptors were collected from a human donor in good health (CMV status not recorded). Some clones in this sample may be carry-over from other donors' samples.

In this sample, this clonotype turned up a few times. The V call is TRBV4-1, the J call TRBJ2-2; the D gene is possibly TRBD2 (5 bases). Germline V gene data show CDR1 as MGHRA and CDR2 as YSYEKL. The CDR3 is made up of 13 amino acids. The V gene lost 1 base and the J gene lost 9 bases, with 9 bases spanning the gap. CDR3 protein: CASSQVEGRELFF. In nucleotides, the CDR3 is TGCGCCAGCAGCCAAGTTGAGGGTCGGGAGCTGTTTTTT.

This clonotype was detected only a few times. The chain is built from TRBV6-5 and TRBJ2-3; 10 nucleotides match TRBD2. V was pared by 5 bases and J by 5 bases, with 10 bases of the junction left unmatched. CDR3 length: 16 amino acids. Germline V gene lookup returns CDR1 MNHEY and CDR2 SVGAGI. As DNA, the CDR3 is TGTGCCAGCAGTCCTAAAGCGGGGGGGCGTAAAGATACGCAGTATTTT. Encoded protein: CASSPKAGGRKDTQYF.

This clonotype turned up a few times. This chain connects TRBV4-2 to TRBJ1-3; D perhaps matches TRBD1 (5 bases). The V gene's germline CDR1 is LGHNA and CDR2 YNFKEQ. CDR3 length: 17 residues. V was trimmed by 0 bases and J by 0 bases, leaving 12 bases between them. CDR3 DNA sequence: TGTGCCAGCAGCCAAGATTTGGGACTCAGCTCTGGAAACACCATATATTTT. As protein: CASSQDLGLSSGNTIYF.

The chain joins TRBV11-2 to TRBJ2-3; D may be TRBD2 (6 bases). From germline, CDR1 is SGHAT and CDR2 FQNNGV. With 6 bases removed from V and 5 bases from J, the gap between germline ends came to 12 bases. The CDR3 sequence is 13 residues long. The CDR3 coding sequence is TGTGCCAGCAGAGCCGCGGGGAGAGATACGCAGTATTTT. Protein: CASRAAGRDTQYF.

This rearrangement joins TRBV28 to TRBJ2-7, with 8 bases that match TRBD1. Germline V gene lookup returns CDR1 MDHEN and CDR2 SYDVKM. The CDR3 has 15 residues. V shed 6 bases, J shed 7 bases, and the junction held 14 bases outside the gene matches. The CDR3 nucleotides are TGTGCCAGCAGAGAGCAGGGGGCGCCCGGAGGTGAGCAGTACGTC. This sequence encodes CASREQGAPGGEQYV.

This clonotype came up a few times. The chain combines TRBV15 with TRBJ1-5; D might be TRBD1 (6 bases). With 3 bases removed from V and 0 bases from J, the gap between germline ends came to 15 bases. This CDR3 region has 17 residues. CDR1 and CDR2 from the germline V gene are LNHNV and YYDKDF (reference sequence). The CDR3 here is CATSRDRATNSNQPQHF. DNA for the CDR3: TGTGCCACCAGCAGGGACAGAGCGACGAATAGCAATCAGCCCCAGCATTTT.

This clonotype was detected only a few times. V usage is TRBV27 and J usage is TRBJ2-2, with D perhaps given as TRBD1 or TRBD2 (7 bases each). The CDR3 length is 15 residues. V was pared by 6 bases and J by 5 bases, with 16 bases between. Germline loops: CDR1 MNHEY, CDR2 SMNVEV (reference sequence). CDR3 region: CASRSGGARTGELFF. For the CDR3, the DNA is TGTGCCAGCAGGTCAGGGGGGGCCAGAACCGGGGAGCTGTTTTTT.

This clonotype appeared many times. V gene TRBV28 combines with J gene TRBJ2-3, with 12 bases lining up with TRBD2. V lost 3 bases to trimming and J lost 0 bases; unmatched junction nucleotides: 4. CDR3 length: 17 residues. CDR1 MDHEN and CDR2 SYDVKM come from the germline V gene. CDR3 sequence reads: CASSLLAGGPSTDTQYF. Here the CDR3 DNA reads TGTGCCAGCAGTTTGCTAGCGGGGGGGCCTAGCACAGATACGCAGTATTTT.

The rearrangement uses TRBV6-2 or TRBV6-3 and TRBJ2-5; 7 bases fit TRBD2. After removal of 2 bases from V and 3 bases from J, the junction contained 15 bases not matched to a gene. Germline assignment: CDR1 MNHEY and CDR2 SVGEGT. The CDR3 covers 18 residues. Here the CDR3 reads CASSYVGLVGVRKETQYF. The CDR3 bases are TGTGCCAGCAGTTACGTCGGACTAGTGGGGGTCCGCAAAGAGACCCAGTACTTC.

This clonotype was counted many times. CDR3 DNA sequence: TGTGCCAGCAGCTGCCGCGAACCGACGGGGGCGAATGGGCAGTACGTC. Amino acid sequence: CASSCREPTGANGQYV. V is TRBV7-2 and J is TRBJ2-7, with D possibly being TRBD1 or TRBD2 (6 bases each). Germline V gene data show CDR1 as SGHTA and CDR2 as FQGNSA. Trimming left V 4 bases short and J 9 bases short, with 25 bases between. The CDR3 totals 16 residues.

The genes are TRBV7-6 and TRBJ2-7; the D is unclear. The CDR3 totals 14 residues. CDR1 and CDR2 from the germline V gene are SGHVS and FNYEAQ. V was trimmed by 5 bases and J by 1 base, leaving 12 bases between them. The DNA for the CDR3 is TGTGCCAGCAGCCTCAGGAGTAGTTCCTACGAGCAGTACTTC. Its protein is CASSLRSSSYEQYF.

The CDR3 protein is CASSTTWTGFNEQFF. Here the CDR3 DNA reads TGTGCCAGCAGCACAACCTGGACAGGCTTCAATGAGCAGTTCTTC. The chain combines TRBV7-6 with TRBJ2-1; 7 positions match TRBD1. The CDR3 is 15 amino acids. J lost 6 bases, V lost 5 bases, and 10 bases had no gene match. Germline loops: CDR1 SGHVS, CDR2 FNYEAQ.

This clonotype was observed a handful of times. The rearrangement joins TRBV7-9 to TRBJ1-1; 9 bases align to TRBD1. Germline loops: CDR1 SEHNR, CDR2 FQNEAQ (reference sequence). The V segment lost 5 bases and the J segment 5 bases; nucleotides outside the gene matches: 9. This CDR3 is 15 amino acids long. CDR3 sequence reads: CASSDTGTGRTEAFF. The CDR3 bases are TGTGCCAGCAGCGATACCGGGACAGGGAGGACTGAAGCTTTCTTT.

This clonotype came up many times. V and J are TRBV7-8 and TRBJ2-2; D gene uncertain. V lost 2 bases and J 9 bases, leaving 7 bases between the germline ends. Germline CDR1 reads SGHVS; CDR2 reads FQNEAQ. The CDR3 contains 12 residues. Here the CDR3 DNA reads TGTGCCAGCAGCTTAAATGGAAGGGAGCTGTTTTTT. This sequence encodes CASSLNGRELFF.

The rearrangement links TRBV13 to TRBJ2-7, with TRBD1 identical over 10 bases. This CDR3 has 16 residues. CDR1 is PRHDT, CDR2 FYEKMQ, per germline (reference sequence). J was trimmed by 3 bases and V by 5 bases; bases with no gene match: 10. The DNA of the CDR3 is TGTGCCAGCAGCGACCAGACAGGGGGCTCCCTCTACGAGCAGTACTTC. Translated, it gives CASSDQTGGSLYEQYF.

The chain links TRBV19 to TRBJ1-5; no definite D call. Germline CDR1 LNHDA, CDR2 SQIVND (reference sequence). The CDR3 runs to 17 residues. Deletions cut 1 base from V and 0 bases from J, with 13 bases between. Written as DNA, the CDR3 is TGTGCCAGTAGTATAGTGCACAGCTCGTATAGCAATCAGCCCCAGCATTTT. Its translation: CASSIVHSSYSNQPQHF.

To note about this clonotype: The junction differs from germline at one of its ends, possibly a read error. The chain employs TRBV10-3 and TRBJ2-3; perhaps TRBD2 as D (5 bases). Germline CDR1 and CDR2: ENHRY and SYGVKD. This CDR3 has 16 residues. The CDR3 DNA reads TGTGCCATCAGTGTTATCACTACGGCTAGCACAGATACGCCGTATTTT. This gives the protein CAISVITTASTDTPYF.

This chain uses TRBV4-2 with TRBJ2-3, with D possibly matching TRBD2 (6 bases). This CDR3 spans 16 amino acids. V was clipped by 1 base and J by 2 bases, with 13 bases between them. Germline V gene sequence: CDR1 LGHNA, CDR2 YNFKEQ. The CDR3 region has the DNA TGTGCCAGCAGCCAAGCTCAGGCGGGGTCCACAGATACGCAGTATTTT. It encodes CASSQAQAGSTDTQYF.

The genes are TRBV12-3 or TRBV12-4 and TRBJ2-6; 7 bases are shared with TRBD1. Trimming took 3 bases from V and 3 from J; bases not matched to a gene: 8. This CDR3 contains 17 residues. The CDR3 DNA sequence: TGTGCCAGCAGTTTTTTCGAGGGGGCGGTTGGGGCCAACGTCCTGACTTTC. Translated, it gives CASSFFEGAVGANVLTF.

This clonotype was seen at least ten times. This chain joins TRBV7-9 and TRBJ2-1; 9 bases are shared with TRBD1. V shed 4 bases, J shed 4 bases, and the junction held 8 bases outside the gene matches. The germline V gene encodes CDR1 SEHNR and CDR2 FQNEAQ (reference sequence). The CDR3 totals 16 residues. The CDR3 DNA follows: TGTGCCAGCAGCTCCGAGGACAGGGGCTTTTACAATGAGCAGTTCTTC. It encodes CASSSEDRGFYNEQFF.

The sample holds a few counts of this clonotype. V and J are TRBV5-4 and TRBJ2-7; D uncertain. The V gene lost 1 base and the J gene lost 3 bases, with 5 bases spanning the gap. CDR3 length equals 12 residues. Germline values: CDR1 SGHNT, CDR2 YYREEE (reference sequence). The CDR3: CASSLNDYEQYF. Here the CDR3 DNA reads TGTGCCAGCAGCTTGAACGACTACGAGCAGTACTTC. Drawing the rest from reference TRBV5-4 and TRBJ2-7, the complete variable domain is ETGVTQSPTHLIKTRGQQVTLRCSSQSGHNTVSWYQQALGQGPQFIFQYYREEENGRGNFPPRFSGLQFPNYSSELNVNALELDDSALYLCASSLNDYEQYFGPGTRLTVT.

The CDR3 loop is CATHGPHIQYF. CDR3 nucleotide sequence: TGTGCCACCCACGGCCCACACATTCAGTACTTC. The genes are TRBV24-1 and TRBJ2-4; D is unresolved. The CDR3 is made up of 11 amino acids. V was cut by 9 bases and J by 8 bases, with 10 bases left in between. The germline V gene encodes CDR1 KGHDR and CDR2 SFDVKD.

This clonotype was picked up a small number of times. The chain uses TRBV12-3 or TRBV12-4 and TRBJ2-3, with D possibly TRBD1 on 6 matching bases. V was clipped by 7 bases and J by 4 bases, with 15 bases between them. The CDR3 is made up of 14 amino acids. CDR3 region: CASTYGTSPDTQYF. The CDR3 DNA reads TGTGCCAGCACCTACGGGACATCGCCAGATACGCAGTATTTT.

J is TRBJ2-7 and V is TRBV5-1; 7 nucleotides align to TRBD2. The CDR3 runs to 15 residues. J lost 0 bases, V lost 4 bases, and 7 bases had no gene match. Germline V gene lookup returns CDR1 SGHRS and CDR2 YFSETQ. The CDR3 DNA is TGCGCCAGCAGCCTCGGACTAGACAGCTCCTACGAGCAGTACGTC. It is translated as CASSLGLDSSYEQYV.

The V gene is TRBV27, the J gene TRBJ2-6, with a tentative D call TRBD1 (5 bases). V was clipped by 3 bases and J by 0 bases, with 15 bases between them. The germline V gene encodes CDR1 MNHEY and CDR2 SMNVEV (reference sequence). The CDR3 is 18 amino acids. The CDR3 sequence: CASSLFLGALSGANVLTF. The DNA for the CDR3 is TGTGCCAGCAGTTTGTTTTTAGGGGCCCTCTCTGGGGCCAACGTCCTGACTTTC.

DNA for the CDR3: TGCGCCAGCAGCTTGGAGCCAGCTACTGAACCCTACGAGCAGTACTTC. Amino acids: CASSLEPATEPYEQYF. This sequence joins TRBV5-1 and TRBJ2-7; D is uncertain. The CDR3 is made up of 16 amino acids. Germline V gives CDR1 SGHRS, CDR2 YFSETQ. Trimming shortened V by 0 bases and J by 2 bases, and 15 bases separated the two germline ends.

V usage is TRBV12-3 or TRBV12-4 and J usage is TRBJ2-5; D ambiguous. Deletions cut 3 bases from V and 4 bases from J, with 6 bases between. The CDR3 runs 12 residues. The chain's CDR3 is CASSFLLETQYF. In DNA, the CDR3 is TGTGCCAGCAGTTTCCTTCTAGAGACCCAGTACTTC.